Below, 29 T cell receptor beta chains from the same sample are listed, as sequenced in a study of blood T cells in healthy people across ages (dated by TCRdb to the mid-2010s). The library was made by 5' RACE. Instrument on record: Illumina HiSeq 2500. A second PCR of roughly 6 to 12 cycles was performed with a sample-barcoded 5' primer and a J-beta primer mix. TCRdb redid the processing of the public reads, applying fastp at Q25 and MiXCR, and retained in-frame beta chains. Every CDR3 protein is listed once, alongside the most common genes and DNA of its rows. Recorded for this sample are hundreds of thousands of distinct CDR3 sequences; around 50% of them occurred a single time. Of the sample, roughly 13% is held by the ten largest clones. The sequenced sample consisted of blood. The source is a woman of 80 years or more in good health.

This clonotype has at least ten counts. This sequence joins TRBV27 and TRBJ2-3; 11 nucleotides line up with TRBD2. Trimming at V came to 4 bases and at J to 8 bases, leaving 11 bases not matched to a gene. This CDR3 has 16 residues. CDR1 and CDR2 (germline): MNHEY, SMNVEV (reference sequence). The CDR3 nucleotides read TGTGCCAGCAGTTCTTTCTATGGTAGCGGGGGGGTTACGCAGTATTTT. As protein: CASSSFYGSGGVTQYF.

The V and J genes are TRBV27 and TRBJ2-7; no reliable D call. Germline-derived CDR1 and CDR2 are MNHEY and SMNVEV (reference sequence). CDR3 length: 15 residues. Trimming took 5 bases from V and 2 from J, leaving 16 bases between them. The CDR3, as DNA: TGTGCCAGCAGTGAGGTGGGAAGGAGTCCCTACGAGCAGTACTTC. Its translation: CASSEVGRSPYEQYF.

V and J are TRBV5-1 and TRBJ2-5, with a possible D match to TRBD2 (7 bases). Germline assignment: CDR1 SGHRS and CDR2 YFSETQ. Trimming took 4 bases from V and 11 from J, leaving 24 bases between them. This CDR3 has 15 amino acids. DNA of the CDR3: TGCGCCAGCAGCCCCACCCCCGGCGGGGGCAATGAGCAGTACTTC. Residues: CASSPTPGGGNEQYF.

The V and J genes are TRBV5-1 and TRBJ2-7, with D possibly matching TRBD1 (6 bases). Between the trimmed V and J ends, which lost 4 bases and 6 bases, there was a span of 20 bases. In germline, CDR1 is SGHRS, CDR2 YFSETQ. The length of the CDR3 is 15 residues. The CDR3 is CASSRDINRVGEQYF. CDR3 bases: TGCGCCAGCAGCCGCGATATAAACAGGGTCGGCGAGCAGTACTTC.

At least ten counts were recorded for this clonotype. This chain joins TRBV20-1 and TRBJ1-2, with 8 bases aligning to TRBD1. Looked up from germline, CDR1 is DFQATT and CDR2 is SNEGSKA (reference sequence). Trimming removed 3 bases from V and 0 bases from J; junction bases left unmatched: 6. The CDR3 runs to 15 residues. The CDR3 here is CSARGLGQANYGYTF. In DNA form, the CDR3 reads TGCAGTGCTAGGGGCCTGGGACAGGCTAACTATGGCTACACCTTC.

This rearrangement joins TRBV28 to TRBJ2-1, with 9 positions matching TRBD1. Germline V gene data show CDR1 as MDHEN and CDR2 as SYDVKM. V shed 3 bases and J 8 bases; nucleotides not matched to a gene: 8. This CDR3 region has 15 residues. CDR3 protein: CASSFAGTGLDEQFF. The CDR3 DNA follows: TGTGCCAGCAGTTTCGCGGGGACAGGGTTGGATGAGCAGTTCTTC.

Notes on this clonotype: Given a much more abundant clone one base away, this may be a read error. The chain uses TRBV29-1 and TRBJ2-1, with TRBD2 matching 9 bases. The CDR3 extends over 14 amino acids. Germline CDR1 reads SQVTM; CDR2 reads ANQGSEA. V gave up 6 bases and J gave up 7 bases; unmatched junction bases: 10. Here the CDR3 reads CSVVEREDWNEQFF. The CDR3 DNA reads TGCAGCGTGGTTGAGCGGGAGGATTGGAATGAGCAGTTCTTC.

The CDR3 DNA reads TGTGCCAGCAGCTACCAAGCCTCAACTAATGAAAAACTGTTTTTT. The encoded protein is CASSYQASTNEKLFF. The chain joins TRBV5-5 to TRBJ1-4, with D uncertain. The CDR3 sequence is 15 residues long. V lost 3 bases, J lost 0 bases, and 9 bases lay in between. The germline CDR1 and CDR2 sequences are SGHKS and YYEKEE (reference sequence).

V gene TRBV6-5 combines with J gene TRBJ2-7; a possible D gene is TRBD2 (6 bases). The germline V gene has CDR1 MNHEY and CDR2 SVGAGI. Trimming shortened V by 5 bases and J by 7 bases, and 18 bases separated the two germline ends. This CDR3 has 14 residues. The DNA of the CDR3 is TGTGCCAGCAGTGGGCGGGACCGACCAGGGGAGCAGTACTTC. Translating gives CASSGRDRPGEQYF.

The V call is TRBV11-2, the J call TRBJ1-4; TRBD1 aligns across 8 bases. CDR3 size: 15 residues. V lost 5 bases to trimming and J lost 5 bases; unmatched junction nucleotides: 7. CDR1 SGHAT and CDR2 FQNNGV come from the germline V gene. The CDR3 nucleotides read TGTGCCAGCAGCCACTCGACAGGGGTGAATGAAAAACTGTTTTTT. Amino acids: CASSHSTGVNEKLFF.

The genes are TRBV10-3 and TRBJ1-1, with a possible D match to TRBD1 (5 bases). V was cut by 7 bases and J by 5 bases, with 17 bases left in between. Germline V gene data show CDR1 as ENHRY and CDR2 as SYGVKD. The CDR3 is 14 residues long. Here the CDR3 reads CAIMGGPLATEAFF. Written as DNA, the CDR3 is TGTGCCATCATGGGGGGACCACTAGCGACTGAAGCTTTCTTT.

V is TRBV5-1 and J is TRBJ2-7, with D unresolved. The J call may not be correct, given that the DNA end is closer to TRBJ2-5. This CDR3 has 13 amino acids. Germline V lookup: CDR1 SGHRS, CDR2 YFSETQ. Here the CDR3 reads CASSVPNMRTQYF. In nucleotides, the CDR3 is TGCGCCAGCAGCGTGCCGAACATGCGGACCCAGTACTTC.

Details on this clonotype: Germline is not matched at one junction end, which may reflect a read error. This chain links TRBV7-9 with TRBJ2-1, with 10 positions matching TRBD2. CDR1 and CDR2 (germline): SEHNR, FQNEAQ (reference sequence). The length of the CDR3 is 16 residues. CDR3 DNA sequence: TGTGCCATCAGCTTAACCCTAGCGGGGGCTCACAATGAGCAGTTCTTC. Translation gives CAISLTLAGAHNEQFF.

Comments on this clonotype: A much larger clone is a single base away; this may be a read error. V and J are TRBV7-2 and TRBJ2-1; D might be TRBD2 (6 bases). This CDR3 has 15 amino acids. Germline V gene lookup returns CDR1 SGHTA and CDR2 FQGNSA. Deletions cut 5 bases from V and 5 bases from J, with 16 bases between. The CDR3: CASSAHGGFDNEQFF. CDR3 coding DNA: TGTGCCAGCAGCGCACATGGAGGGTTTGACAATGAGCAGTTCTTC. The full variable domain, rest sourced from reference TRBV7-2 and TRBJ2-1, is GAGVSQSPSNKVTEKGKDVELRCDPISGHTALYWYRQSLGQGLEFLIYFQGNSAPDKSGLPSDRFSAERTGGSVSTLTIQRTQQEDSAVYLCASSAHGGFDNEQFFGPGTRLTVL.

On this clonotype: Just one base apart from a much larger clone, this may be a read error. The rearrangement uses TRBV6-6 and TRBJ2-1, with D tentatively TRBD2 (5 bases). The CDR3 is 15 amino acids. Germline values: CDR1 MNHNY, CDR2 SVGAGI (reference sequence). The CDR3 DNA reads TGTGCCAGCCGTTACGGAGGAGGCTCCTACAATGAGCAGCTCTTC. Translated: CASRYGGGSYNEQLF.

As regards this clonotype: A much more abundant neighbour one base away suggests this may be a read error. The chain carries TRBV24-1 and TRBJ2-4; D assignment may be TRBD1 or TRBD2 (5 bases each). The J call may be incorrect, as the DNA end agrees better with TRBJ2-7. This CDR3 comprises 13 residues. Germline V gene lookup returns CDR1 KGHDR and CDR2 SFDVKD. The chain's CDR3 is CTTSEGSLYEQYF. DNA of the CDR3: TGTACCACCAGTGAGGGGAGCCTCTACGAGCAGTACTTC.

This chain links TRBV7-2 with TRBJ1-5; 8 positions agree with TRBD1. Germline CDR1 SGHTA, CDR2 FQGNSA. The ends lost 1 base at V and 6 bases at J; junction bases unmatched: 5. This CDR3 contains 15 residues. For the CDR3, the DNA is TGTGCCAGCAGCTTAGTTGGGACAGGAACTCAGCCCCAGCATTTT. Translating gives CASSLVGTGTQPQHF.

Note on this clonotype: This may be a read error, as it is one base from a much larger clone. This chain uses TRBV7-9 with TRBJ2-5, with 11 bases matching TRBD2. Germline trimming cut 6 bases from V and 11 bases from J; bases unmatched to any gene: 14. Germline V CDR1 and CDR2: SEHNR, FQNEAQ (reference sequence). The CDR3 extends over 15 amino acids. Written as DNA, the CDR3 is TGTGCCAGCAGAGTTACTAGCGGGAGATACAATGAGCAGTACTTC. This gives the protein CASRVTSGRYNEQYF.

This clonotype was counted between two and nine times. This may stem from a read error, because a much larger clone lies one nucleotide away. This sequence joins TRBV6-5 and TRBJ1-2; D call uncertain. The V gene's germline CDR1 is MNHEY and CDR2 SVGAGI. The CDR3 totals 13 residues. The CDR3 loop reads CASGYKGNYGYTF. In nucleotides, the CDR3 is TGTGCCAGCGGTTACAAGGGAAACTATGGCTACACCTTC.

This clonotype was found a few times. This rearrangement joins TRBV4-1 to TRBJ1-1; D not resolved. V was cut by 8 bases and J by 5 bases, with 15 bases left in between. The CDR3 is 13 amino acids. Looked up from germline, CDR1 is MGHRA and CDR2 is YSYEKL. Written as DNA, the CDR3 is TGCGCCAGCTACCAAGGCGGGCAGACTGAAGCTTTCTTT. Residues: CASYQGGQTEAFF.

The chain has TRBV20-1 and TRBJ2-1, with 15 bases that match TRBD2. The CDR3 has 14 residues. Germline-derived CDR1 and CDR2 are DFQATT and SNEGSKA (reference sequence). J lost 10 bases, V lost 5 bases, and 6 bases had no gene match. The CDR3: CSASRGLAGGEQFF. The CDR3, as DNA: TGCAGTGCTTCAAGGGGACTAGCGGGAGGCGAGCAGTTCTTC.

With regard to this clonotype: This may arise from a read error, as a much more abundant clone is one base away. The chain couples TRBV28 to TRBJ2-1; D is unclear. The J call may be faulty, since TRBJ2-7 better matches the DNA end. Germline assignment: CDR1 MDHEN and CDR2 SYDVKM. This CDR3 spans 15 amino acids. The chain's CDR3 is CASGLAGNNYNEQYF. The CDR3 nucleotides read TGTGCCAGCGGCCTCGCTGGGAACAATTACAATGAGCAGTACTTC.

This clonotype was counted many times. V and J are TRBV5-1 and TRBJ2-1; 9 nucleotides match TRBD1. The V gene end was trimmed by 7 bases and the J gene end by 8 bases; junction bases not matched to a gene: 13. Germline V gene data show CDR1 as SGHRS and CDR2 as YFSETQ. The CDR3 consists of 15 residues. The CDR3 is CASARGQGKLDEQFF. As DNA, the CDR3 is TGCGCCAGCGCACGGGGACAGGGAAAGTTGGATGAGCAGTTCTTC.

V is TRBV7-9 and J is TRBJ2-2; D is ambiguous. V lost 0 bases to trimming and J lost 7 bases, with 15 bases between them. The CDR3 is 16 residues long. Germline lookup yields CDR1 SEHNR and CDR2 FQNEAQ (reference sequence). CDR3 in DNA: TGTGCCAGCAGCTTAGCGCTAAAAGGGCGCGGCGGGGAGCTGTTTTTT. Protein product: CASSLALKGRGGELFF.

In regard to this clonotype: A read error may explain this, as a much larger clone is one base away. The chain uses TRBV20-1 and TRBJ2-5; D is perhaps TRBD2 (5 bases). Germline assignment: CDR1 DFQATT and CDR2 SNEGSKA (reference sequence). The V and J ends lost 1 base and 5 bases respectively, with 11 bases between them. The CDR3 is 13 residues long. CDR3 nucleotide sequence: TGCAGTGCTAGAGGAGAGGGTAGGGAGACCCAGTACTTC. Translated, it gives CSARGEGRETQYF.

The V gene is TRBV6-6, the J gene TRBJ2-5; 11 bases match TRBD1. CDR1 is MNHNY and CDR2 is SVGAGI in the germline V gene (reference sequence). This CDR3 has 17 residues. The V gene end was trimmed by 8 bases and the J gene end by 3 bases; junction bases not matched to a gene: 14. CDR3 sequence (DNA): TGTGCCAGCCGCGGACAGGGGGCTTATCGGATGAAAGAGACCCAGTACTTC. Its protein is CASRGQGAYRMKETQYF.

This clonotype appeared many times. The chain combines TRBV6-1 with TRBJ2-7, with D maybe TRBD2 (5 bases). The CDR3 is made up of 14 amino acids. The germline gives CDR1 MNHNS, CDR2 SASEGT. Trimming removed 2 bases from V and 5 bases from J, with 13 bases in between. The CDR3 coding sequence is TGTGCCAGCAGTGAAAGGGTCGGGAAGGACGAGCAGTACTTC. Protein sequence: CASSERVGKDEQYF.

CDR3 bases: TGCGCCAGCAGCGTGGAGGGCAGGGATGAGCAGTACTTC. It codes for CASSVEGRDEQYF. This chain links TRBV5-1 with TRBJ2-7; D possibly corresponds to TRBD2 (6 bases). There are 13 residues in the CDR3. The V and J ends lost 4 bases and 7 bases respectively, with 15 bases between them. Per the germline V gene, CDR1 is SGHRS and CDR2 is YFSETQ. Together with reference TRBV5-1 and TRBJ2-7, the CDR3 gives the full variable domain: KAGVTQTPRYLIKTRGQQVTLSCSPISGHRSVSWYQQTPGQGLQFLFEYFSETQRNKGNFPGRFSGRQFSNSRSEMNVSTLELGDSALYLCASSVEGRDEQYFGPGTRLTVT.

V gene TRBV2 combines with J gene TRBJ2-5; 8 nucleotides line up with TRBD1. Germline V lookup: CDR1 SNHLY, CDR2 FYNNEI. Trimming at V came to 6 bases and at J to 4 bases, leaving 7 bases not matched to a gene. There are 14 residues in the CDR3. As DNA, the CDR3 is TGTGCCAGCAGACACAGGGGGTTAGGAGAGACCCAGTACTTC. It encodes CASRHRGLGETQYF.